This T cell receptor beta chain comes out of a study of blood T cell repertoires in COVID-19. Whole-study context: Whether acute or convalescent, the COVID-19 samples came from the United States, Italy and Spain. The cDNA or gDNA used as material had been derived from T cells, B-cell-depleted T cells, or PBMCs.

The data were produced by immunoSEQ multiplex PCR, yet TCRdb's version contains in-frame clones alone and is incomplete. Of fewer than 55,000 clones in the sample, about four fifths were seen once. Germline values: CDR1 MDHEN, CDR2 SYDVKM. V lost 5 bases, J lost 7 bases, and 15 bases lay in between. The CDR3 has 15 amino acids. This sequence joins TRBV28 and TRBJ1-6; the D gene is possibly TRBD1 (5 bases). This clonotype originated in a man aged 50-60 years with acute or convalescent COVID-19. Material: peripheral blood. CDR3 bases: TGTGCCAGCAGTAGCTTTGACAGTCCAAATTCACCCCTCCACTTT. Translating gives CASSSFDSPNSPLHF. Supplemented by reference TRBV28 and TRBJ1-6, the full variable domain reads DVKVTQSSRYLVKRTGEKVFLECVQDMDHENMFWYRQDPGLGLRLIYFSYDVKMKEKGDIPEGYSVSREKKERFSLILESASTNQTSMYLCASSSFDSPNSPLHFGNGTRLTVT.